What follows is one T cell receptor beta chain and its context. The antigen remains unidentified. This specimen comes from a study of T cells in Graves' hyperthyroidism and ophthalmopathy. General study findings and limits: Ophthalmopathy was model-predicted a median approximately 6.9 months pre-onset. Classification by a 13 V-J model distinguished ophthalmopathy from stable hyperthyroidism.

Regions amplified from RNA transcripts were the TCR beta CDR3 regions. An initial round of RT-PCR targeting the TCR CDR3 relied on the HTBI primer set. TCRdb analysed the multiplex PCR reads with MiXCR anew, one entry per CDR3 protein. In the table there are 690,000 or so distinct CDR3 sequences, roughly a sixth of which are singletons. The CDR3 is 17 amino acids. From germline, CDR1 is SGHAT and CDR2 FQNNGV. Trimming removed 3 bases from V and 7 bases from J; junction bases left unmatched: 12. This blood was taken when hyperthyroidism was first diagnosed, before any ophthalmopathy symptoms existed. PBMCs were derived from about 10 ml fresh peripheral blood.

Sequencing was done on a sample of blood. V and J are TRBV11-2 and TRBJ2-1; 10 nucleotides match TRBD2. This TCR derives from a woman aged 45-65 years with Graves' hyperthyroidism that later progressed to Graves' ophthalmopathy. CDR3 DNA sequence: TGTGCCAGCAGCTTCTCGACAAGCGGGGGGGCCAGTAATGAGCAGTTCTTC. Amino acid sequence: CASSFSTSGGASNEQFF. Drawing the rest from reference TRBV11-2 and TRBJ2-1, the complete variable domain is EAGVAQSPRYKIIEKRQSVAFWCNPISGHATLYWYQQILGQGPKLLIQFQNNGVVDDSQLPKDRFSAERLKGVDSTLKIQPAKLEDSAVYLCASSFSTSGGASNEQFFGPGTRLTVL.